Listed here are 5 T cell receptor beta chains from one sample, sequenced in a study of shared clonotypes between healthy human individuals (TCRdb year 2020). The library was made by the immunoSEQ multiplex PCR assay. Not all clones reach the TCRdb copy of this immuneACCESS table, which keeps in-frame sequences only. Checked studies attribute under half of the gap to unresolved V genes and leave the rest unexplained. This sample has roughly 720,000 clones in its table, and 90% of those were observed once. The ten largest account for 30% to 40% of the sample. Sequences were obtained from memory CD8+ T cells from PBMCs. Read against the paper, the sample's cell subset or site label means: CD45RO+ cells pooled with CCR7-negative TemRA cells. The receptors come from a man aged 18 to 30 in good health. Some clones in this sample may be carry-over from other donors' samples.

This clone was seen just once. J is TRBJ2-7 and V is TRBV7-3; D is undetermined. Germline-derived CDR1 and CDR2 are SGHTA and FQGTGA. The ends were cut back, 0 bases at V and 3 bases at J, with 6 bases in the middle. This CDR3 has 13 amino acids. The CDR3 region has the DNA TGTGCCAGCAGCTTAACGGGGAACTACGAGCAGTACTTC. This translates into CASSLTGNYEQYF.

The chain has TRBV5-6 and TRBJ2-1; D uncertain. Trimming took 0 bases from V and 3 from J, leaving 10 bases between them. Germline CDR1 is SGHDT and CDR2 is YYEEEE. The CDR3 has 15 residues. The CDR3 spells CASSLVARIYNEQFF. CDR3 in DNA: TGTGCCAGCAGCTTGGTGGCGAGGATCTACAATGAGCAGTTCTTC.

The V call is TRBV19, the J call TRBJ1-1; D gene uncertain. This CDR3 contains 14 residues. V lost 7 bases and J lost 1, with 13 bases in between. Germline CDR1 LNHDA, CDR2 SQIVND (reference sequence). The CDR3 is CASTTFWENTEAFF. The CDR3 DNA reads as TGTGCCAGTACCACCTTTTGGGAGAACACTGAAGCTTTCTTT.

The V call is TRBV27, the J call TRBJ2-5; 11 bases map to TRBD1. The CDR3 sequence is 12 residues long. The V segment lost 8 bases and the J segment 5 bases; nucleotides outside the gene matches: 1. The germline gives CDR1 MNHEY, CDR2 SMNVEV (reference sequence). DNA for the CDR3: TGTGCCAGCGGGGACAGGGGGGAGACCCAGTACTTC. Translation: CASGDRGETQYF.

The genes are TRBV27 and TRBJ2-1; 7 bases map to TRBD2. V was pared by 5 bases and J by 7 bases, with 8 bases of the junction left unmatched. Germline V lookup: CDR1 MNHEY, CDR2 SMNVEV (reference sequence). There are 14 residues in the CDR3. The CDR3 loop reads CASSLPGTINEQFF. The CDR3 DNA is TGTGCCAGCAGTCTTCCCGGGACTATTAATGAGCAGTTCTTC.